The clone carrying this T cell receptor beta chain has more than one count but fewer than ten. The entry originates in a study of T-cell reconstitution after alpha-beta-depleted transplantation in children. V was clipped by 0 bases and J by 6 bases, with 19 bases between them. Germline V gene lookup returns CDR1 SGHRS and CDR2 YFSETQ. CDR3 length: 16 residues. Using unique molecular identifiers, the investigators prepared the TCRbeta library. TCRdb reanalysed the PCR reads using MiXCR and keeps one entry per CDR3 protein. This table holds about 610,000 distinct CDR3 sequences, roughly a tenth found once.

The TCR originated in a human donor who donated a stem cell graft to a child with acute myeloid leukemia. Sequencing used PBMCs from the stem cell graft donor, obtained from the stem cell graft. This sequence joins TRBV5-1 and TRBJ2-7; tentative D call: TRBD2 (6 bases). In DNA, the CDR3 is TGCGCCAGCAGCTTGGGTCCCCGGGAGCCTAGTCGCGAGCAGTACTTC. It encodes CASSLGPREPSREQYF.